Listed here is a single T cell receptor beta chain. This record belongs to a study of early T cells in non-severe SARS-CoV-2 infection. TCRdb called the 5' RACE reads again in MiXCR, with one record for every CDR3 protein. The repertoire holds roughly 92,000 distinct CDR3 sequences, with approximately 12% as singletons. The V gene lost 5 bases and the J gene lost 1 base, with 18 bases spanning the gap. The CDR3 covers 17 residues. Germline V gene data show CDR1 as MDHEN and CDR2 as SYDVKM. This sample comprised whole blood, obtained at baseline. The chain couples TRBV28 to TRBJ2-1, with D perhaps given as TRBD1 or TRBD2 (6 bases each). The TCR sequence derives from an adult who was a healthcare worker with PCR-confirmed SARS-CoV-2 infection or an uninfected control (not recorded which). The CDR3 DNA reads TGTGCCAGCAGTACACAAAGGGGGGAGGATTCCTACAATGAGCAGTTCTTC. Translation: CASSTQRGEDSYNEQFF.